This T cell receptor (beta chain) was documented in a study of shared T cell receptors in the human thymus. Some clones are missing from TCRdb's copy, which holds only in-frame ones; the method was immunoSEQ multiplex PCR. The sample contains around 730,000 clones, 70% to 90% of which appear only once. Trimming removed 4 bases from V and 9 bases from J; junction bases left unmatched: 5. Germline V lookup: CDR1 MRHNA, CDR2 SNTAGT. The CDR3 has 13 amino acids. These data were also filed under a second study, of human thymus T cells. From that report: Corrective heart surgery yielded the resections from which the thymus tissue came. An apparent bias in V and J gene usage was seen in thymic and blood repertoires.

The sequencing sample was made of thymocytes. V and J are TRBV6-4 and TRBJ2-3; TRBD2 matches 9 bases. The TCR comes from a girl younger than two with a congenital heart defect. CDR3 in amino acids: CASSGRGGLTQYF. In DNA, the CDR3 is TGTGCCAGCAGTGGGCGGGGGGGCCTCACGCAGTATTTT.